This T cell receptor beta chain emerged from a study of blood T cell repertoires in COVID-19. Looking at the study overall: Some COVID-19 samples were acute and others convalescent; all came from the United States, Italy and Spain. PBMCs, B-cell-depleted T cells, or T cells provided the cDNA or gDNA that made up the material.

The CDR3 covers 16 residues. Per germline, CDR1 SGHRS and CDR2 YFSETQ. V was trimmed by 0 bases and J by 0 bases, leaving 12 bases between them. Study processing details: Quantification of nucleated cells was approximated via reference gene primer amplification. Repertoires were generated with immunoSEQ multiplex PCR, while TCRdb's copy carries only in-frame clones and drops some. Clone size and the V and J calls come from that table; the DNA yielded D and trimming. The sample holds 300,000 or so clones, around four fifths seen once. The sample comprised peripheral blood. The sequence came from a woman aged 45-60 years with active or convalescent COVID-19. The rearrangement links TRBV5-1 to TRBJ1-1; weak D call: TRBD1 (5 bases). CDR3 protein: CASSLATGSMNTEAFF. The CDR3, as DNA: TGCGCCAGCAGCTTGGCAACAGGCTCCATGAACACTGAAGCTTTCTTT.